This T cell receptor beta chain appears in the sequencing data of a study of OX40 agonist ivuxolimab in advanced cancers. Background for the entire study: Ivuxolimab, which targeted the costimulatory receptor OX40 (CD134), was an agonistic, fully human IgG2 monoclonal antibody. Intravenous ivuxolimab was administered to patients every 2 weeks at six dose levels: 0.01, 0.1, 0.3, 1.5, 3 and 10 mg/kg. Among the roughly 50 dose-escalation patients, around 19 had hepatocellular carcinoma, approximately 15 melanoma, 9 renal cell carcinoma and 9 head and neck cancer. A male proportion of 70% to 90% and a mean age of about 60 years, ranging from roughly 23 to 85, were recorded for the dose-escalation cohort. Patients were allowed to have had prior anti-PD-1, anti-PD-L1 or anti-CTLA-4 therapy, and roughly 40% of the dose-escalation patients had been treated with checkpoint inhibitors. Three dose-escalation patients achieved partial responses, one with hepatocellular carcinoma and two with cutaneous melanoma. Peripheral TCRbeta sequencing was intended to test whether TCR sequence diversity was altered and clonal T-cell expansion was caused by ivuxolimab. The monotherapy dose-escalation portion (N of about 50 patients) of the phase I ivuxolimab trial is reported in the paper.

The trial excluded patients who had a history of autoimmune disease or who were on systemic immunosuppression. Peripheral blood for TCR sequencing was collected from all dose cohorts at baseline, on cycle 4 day 1, and on cycle 7 day 1. The samples were taken from a phase I, first-in-human, multicenter, open-label dose-escalation trial of ivuxolimab. Adults with locally advanced or metastatic head and neck squamous cell, hepatocellular, melanoma or renal cell carcinoma were enrolled in the trial. Before TCR sequencing, CD4+ T cells and CD8+ T cells from peripheral blood were sorted into separate populations. General findings and caveats noted by the study authors: Partial responders in the 0.1-3.0 mg/kg groups had among the lowest normalized peripheral clonal expansion, especially among CD8+ T cells. After ivuxolimab, more expanded clones were found on average in CD8+ T cells than in CD4+ T cells. At doses from 0.1 to 3.0 mg/kg, clonal expansion was seen in both CD4+ and CD8+ blood T cells between baseline and week 6. Low levels of normalized T-cell clonal expansion were also seen in some nonresponding patients. The antigen specificity of the clonally expanded peripheral T cells was not determined.

The cysteine opens and the phenylalanine closes a CDR3 of 16 amino acids. The read is trimmed to its CDR3 DNA, 48 bases read in frame from base 1. The germline V end is reduced by 0 bases and the J end by 8 bases; junction bases left unmatched: 10. CDR1 MRHNA and CDR2 SNTAGT were looked up in the germline V gene. Worth noting for this clone: Its antigen has not been determined. One base away there is no much larger clone; base qualities are not given.

For sequencing of the TCRbeta CDR3 region, genomic DNA was extracted from the sorted cells. TCRbeta CDR3 regions were sequenced using the immunoSEQ Assay. TCRdb mirrors the immuneACCESS table, restricted to in-frame sequences. Some clones are absent from its copies; in checked studies, under half trace to an unresolved V gene, and the reason for the others is unknown. This sample is represented by approximately 99,000 clones; approximately 89% of them were singletons. The top ten clonotypes cover around 0.7% of the sample. The V and J genes are TRBV6-4 and TRBJ2-1; TRBD1 agrees with 7 junctional bases. The origin of this receptor is an adult with an advanced solid tumor such as melanoma, head and neck, liver or kidney cancer. Material: CD4+ or CD8+ T cells sorted from blood, obtained in a trial of the OX40 agonist ivuxolimab. The CDR3 has the sequence CASSDSRDSRGDEQFF. The nucleotide sequence is given as TGTGCCAGCAGTGACTCTCGGGACAGTCGGGGCGATGAGCAGTTCTTC.